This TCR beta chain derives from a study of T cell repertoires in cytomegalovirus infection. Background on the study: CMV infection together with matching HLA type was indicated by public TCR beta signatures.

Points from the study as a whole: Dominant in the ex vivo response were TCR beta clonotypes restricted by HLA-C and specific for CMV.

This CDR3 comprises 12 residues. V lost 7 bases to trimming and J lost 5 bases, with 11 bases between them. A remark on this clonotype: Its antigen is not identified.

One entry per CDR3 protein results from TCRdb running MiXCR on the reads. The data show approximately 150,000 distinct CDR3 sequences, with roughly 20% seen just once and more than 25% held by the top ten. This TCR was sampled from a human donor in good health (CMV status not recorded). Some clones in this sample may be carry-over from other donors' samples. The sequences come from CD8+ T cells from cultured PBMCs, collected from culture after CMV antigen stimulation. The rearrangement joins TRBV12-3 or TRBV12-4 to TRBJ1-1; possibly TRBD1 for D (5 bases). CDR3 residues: CASKPGGTEAFF. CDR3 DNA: TGTGCCAGCAAACCCGGGGGAACTGAAGCTTTCTTT.